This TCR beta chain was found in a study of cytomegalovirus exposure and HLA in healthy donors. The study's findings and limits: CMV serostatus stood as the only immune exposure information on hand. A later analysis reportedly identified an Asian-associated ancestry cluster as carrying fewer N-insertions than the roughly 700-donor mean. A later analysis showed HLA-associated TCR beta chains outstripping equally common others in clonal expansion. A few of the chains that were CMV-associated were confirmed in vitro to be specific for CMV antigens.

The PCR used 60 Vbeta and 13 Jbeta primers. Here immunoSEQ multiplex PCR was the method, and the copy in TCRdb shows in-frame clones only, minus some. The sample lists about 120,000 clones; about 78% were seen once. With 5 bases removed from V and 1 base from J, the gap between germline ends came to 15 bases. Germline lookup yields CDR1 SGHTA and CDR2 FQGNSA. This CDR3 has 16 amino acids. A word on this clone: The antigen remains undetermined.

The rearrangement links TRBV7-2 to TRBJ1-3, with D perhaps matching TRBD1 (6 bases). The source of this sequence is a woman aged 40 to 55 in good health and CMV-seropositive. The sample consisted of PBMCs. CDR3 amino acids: CASSLMGRGSGNTIYF. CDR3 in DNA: TGTGCCAGCAGCCTAATGGGGAGGGGGTCTGGAAACACCATATATTTT.